The clone carrying this TCR beta chain is judged medium-sized (0.01 to 0.1%). Its antigen is not identified. This CDR3 has 17 amino acids. Trimming removed 0 bases at V and 0 bases at J, with 12 bases between. With MiXCR, TCRdb called clones anew from the PCR reads. The data show over 20,000 clones, over 25% seen once. The sample originates from a study of metastatic and nonmetastatic thyroid tumors. Study-wide background: A comparison of repertoires was made across blood and tumor or nodule tissue from malignant and benign thyroid patients.

Study-wide points: Benign nodules were reported to have significantly lower TCR beta diversity than malignant thyroid tumors, in blood and tumor.

Nobody among the patients had been given any treatment before thyroid surgery. The material sequenced was blood. The receptor comes from a male donor with papillary thyroid cancer or a benign thyroid nodule (not recorded which). Some clones in this sample may be carry-over from other donors' samples. The chain employs TRBV6-7 and TRBJ1-5; D gene uncertain. TRBV6-7 is assigned to the ORF class and has an uncertain function. Written as DNA, the CDR3 is TGTGCCAGCAGTTACTCAGCGAGGCAGAATAGCAATCAGCCCCAGCATTTT. It encodes CASSYSARQNSNQPQHF.